The 25 T cell receptor beta chains given below trace back to one sample, sequenced in a study of shared clonotypes between healthy human individuals. Only in-frame clones appear in the TCRdb table, and some are missing; sequencing was by immunoSEQ multiplex PCR. The table shows roughly 650,000 clones, with approximately 96% occurring only once. CD45RO-negative, CCR7-positively selected cells formed the naive CD8 fraction, excluding terminally differentiated effector memory CD45RA+ cells. The source material was naive CD8+ T cells sorted from blood. The receptors shown here come from a young woman in good health.

V is TRBV10-1 and J is TRBJ2-7, with 8 bases matching TRBD2. Germline trimming cut 0 bases from V and 7 bases from J; bases unmatched to any gene: 5. This CDR3 has 14 residues. Germline V lookup: CDR1 WNHNN, CDR2 SYGVQD (reference sequence). CDR3 amino acids: CASSESGTREEQYF. The CDR3 region has the DNA TGCGCCAGCAGTGAGTCCGGGACTAGGGAAGAGCAGTACTTC.

The chain employs TRBV27 and TRBJ2-7; D is tentatively TRBD1 or TRBD2 (6 bases each). Germline V gene sequence: CDR1 MNHEY, CDR2 SMNVEV (reference sequence). The germline V and J ends were trimmed by 8 bases and 3 bases, with 20 bases remaining between them. The CDR3 covers 15 residues. This CDR3 is CASQRGLAPNYEQYF. As DNA, the CDR3 is TGTGCCAGCCAACGGGGGCTAGCGCCAAACTACGAGCAGTACTTC.

The rearrangement joins TRBV19 to TRBJ1-2; D gene unclear. CDR1 is LNHDA, CDR2 SQIVND, per germline (reference sequence). Trimming pared 3 bases from V and 1 base from J, leaving 6 bases between. The CDR3 is made up of 13 amino acids. The CDR3 DNA sequence: TGTGCCAGTAGTATTACCAGTAACTATGGCTACACCTTC. It yields the protein CASSITSNYGYTF.

The chain joins TRBV27 to TRBJ2-5; the D gene could be TRBD1 or TRBD2 (6 bases each). The length of the CDR3 is 15 residues. V lost 2 bases and J 3 bases, leaving 13 bases between the germline ends. The germline V gene has CDR1 MNHEY and CDR2 SMNVEV (reference sequence). The CDR3 spells CASSLSPGGEETQYF. The CDR3 nucleotides read TGTGCCAGCAGTTTAAGTCCCGGGGGCGAAGAGACCCAGTACTTC.

The chain is built from TRBV6-6 and TRBJ1-3; TRBD1 agrees at 8 bases. The CDR3 sequence is 16 residues long. Germline V CDR1 and CDR2: MNHNY, SVGAGI (reference sequence). The V segment lost 11 bases and the J segment 0 bases; nucleotides outside the gene matches: 12. DNA for the CDR3: TGTGCCGTACGTGCTGGTACAGGGGGCTCTGGAAACACCATATATTTT. Its protein is CAVRAGTGGSGNTIYF.

This chain joins TRBV5-4 and TRBJ1-2; a weak D match, TRBD1 (5 bases). Per germline, CDR1 SGHNT and CDR2 YYREEE (reference sequence). Trimming removed 4 bases at V and 4 bases at J, with 5 bases between. CDR3 length: 11 amino acids. The CDR3 coding sequence is TGTGCCAGCAGCCAGGGCTATGGCTACACCTTC. Its protein is CASSQGYGYTF.

The chain carries TRBV5-4 and TRBJ2-2; 7 nucleotides line up with TRBD1. The CDR3 has 16 amino acids. CDR1 is SGHNT and CDR2 is YYREEE in the germline V gene (reference sequence). Unmatched junction bases numbered 7, after V lost 4 bases and J lost 1 base. CDR3 residues: CASSAPGQMNTGELFF. In DNA, the CDR3 is TGTGCCAGCAGCGCCCCGGGACAGATGAACACCGGGGAGCTGTTTTTT. Drawing the rest from reference TRBV5-4 and TRBJ2-2, the complete variable domain is ETGVTQSPTHLIKTRGQQVTLRCSSQSGHNTVSWYQQALGQGPQFIFQYYREEENGRGNFPPRFSGLQFPNYSSELNVNALELDDSALYLCASSAPGQMNTGELFFGEGSRLTVL.

V is TRBV5-1 and J is TRBJ2-7; the match to TRBD2 covers 8 bases. CDR1 and CDR2 (germline): SGHRS, YFSETQ. The trim removed 1 base at V and 3 bases at J, leaving 6 bases unmatched. The CDR3 is made up of 15 amino acids. This chain's CDR3 is CASSLFPAGGYEQYF. For the CDR3, the DNA is TGCGCCAGCAGCTTGTTCCCCGCGGGGGGCTACGAGCAGTACTTC.

The gene calls are TRBV30 and TRBJ2-1; no firm D call. This CDR3 is 11 amino acids long. V lost 3 bases, J lost 8 bases, and 8 bases lay in between. Germline CDR1 reads GTSNPN; CDR2 reads SVGIG (reference sequence). This CDR3 reads CAWREMYEQFF. The CDR3 coding sequence is TGTGCCTGGAGAGAGATGTATGAGCAGTTCTTC.

V usage is TRBV28 and J usage is TRBJ2-1; 9 nucleotides agree with TRBD2. In germline, CDR1 is MDHEN, CDR2 SYDVKM. The CDR3 spans 16 residues. With 4 bases clipped from V and 0 bases from J, the junction kept 4 bases outside the gene matches. In DNA form, the CDR3 reads TGTGCCAGCAGTTCTCGGCGGGAGGGCTCCTACAATGAGCAGTTCTTC. This translates into CASSSRREGSYNEQFF.

This chain connects TRBV30 to TRBJ2-7; TRBD1 matches 9 bases. The CDR3 runs 13 residues. CDR1 is GTSNPN and CDR2 is SVGIG in the germline V gene (reference sequence). Trimming cost V 8 bases and J 2 bases; bases outside gene matches: 7. This CDR3 reads CAVEQGATYEQYF. The DNA for the CDR3 is TGTGCCGTAGAACAGGGGGCAACCTACGAGCAGTACTTC.

The V gene is TRBV2, the J gene TRBJ2-7, with TRBD2 matching 9 bases. V was clipped by 2 bases and J by 5 bases; unmatched bases: 4. The germline V gene encodes CDR1 SNHLY and CDR2 FYNNEI. The CDR3 is made up of 14 amino acids. This CDR3 reads CASSELTSGHEQYF. CDR3 in DNA: TGTGCCAGCAGTGAATTGACTAGCGGACACGAGCAGTACTTC.

This chain uses TRBV30 with TRBJ2-5; D unclear. V gave up 2 bases and J gave up 1 base, with 14 bases separating them. CDR1 GTSNPN and CDR2 SVGIG come from the germline V gene (reference sequence). The CDR3 has 15 residues. The CDR3 spells CAWSSPSSIQETQYF. The CDR3 DNA is TGTGCCTGGAGTAGCCCCTCTAGTATCCAAGAGACCCAGTACTTC.

There are a few counts of this clone. V usage is TRBV2 and J usage is TRBJ1-2; maybe TRBD1 (6 bases). The CDR3 totals 12 residues. V was cut by 3 bases and J by 8 bases, with 10 bases left in between. From germline, CDR1 is SNHLY and CDR2 FYNNEI. The CDR3 DNA reads as TGTGCCAGCAGTGATCCAGGGGCAGGCTACACCTTC. It yields the protein CASSDPGAGYTF.

The chain recombines TRBV29-1 with TRBJ2-1; no clear D gene. This CDR3 has 15 amino acids. The ends were cut back, 6 bases at V and 8 bases at J, with 23 bases in the middle. From germline, CDR1 is SQVTM and CDR2 ANQGSEA. CDR3 DNA sequence: TGCAGCGTCCCAAGAATGACGGAGTCAATGGATGAGCAGTTCTTC. This encodes CSVPRMTESMDEQFF.

This chain connects TRBV28 to TRBJ2-7; 13 bases are a match to TRBD2. The CDR3 has 13 amino acids. Germline assignment: CDR1 MDHEN and CDR2 SYDVKM. V dropped 7 bases and J dropped 10; count of bases not matched to a gene: 7. The CDR3 DNA is TGTGCCAGCACCGGGACTAGCGGGATTCTCCAGTACTTC. This translates into CASTGTSGILQYF.

In its sample, this clone was seen once. The chain uses TRBV28 and TRBJ2-2; D call uncertain. Germline CDR1 and CDR2: MDHEN and SYDVKM. With 4 bases removed from V and 1 base from J, the gap between germline ends came to 13 bases. This CDR3 comprises 16 residues. The chain's CDR3 is CASSWFSWGNTGELFF. The CDR3 nucleotides read TGTGCCAGCAGTTGGTTCAGCTGGGGGAACACCGGGGAGCTGTTTTTT.

The J gene is TRBJ2-1, the V gene TRBV6-5; 12 nucleotides align to TRBD2. Trimming at V came to 5 bases and at J to 8 bases, leaving 7 bases not matched to a gene. The CDR3 loop spans 15 amino acids. The germline CDR1 and CDR2 sequences are MNHEY and SVGAGI. The CDR3 region has the DNA TGTGCCAGCAGTCCCCGGACTAGCGGGGTGGATGAGCAGTTCTTC. The encoded protein is CASSPRTSGVDEQFF.

The CDR3, as DNA: TGTGCCAGCAGTTTTGGGACTAGCGGGAGGAATGAGCAGTTCTTC. Its protein product is CASSFGTSGRNEQFF. J is TRBJ2-1 and V is TRBV27; 15 bases line up with TRBD2. CDR1 MNHEY and CDR2 SMNVEV come from the germline V gene (reference sequence). The V gene end was trimmed by 3 bases and the J gene end by 7 bases; junction bases not matched to a gene: 1. The CDR3 spans 15 residues.

The chain recombines TRBV6-1 with TRBJ2-3; D gene uncertain. V lost 3 bases and J lost 10, with 14 bases in between. The CDR3 totals 13 residues. Germline values: CDR1 MNHNS, CDR2 SASEGT. CDR3 region: CASSDAGHPAQYF. CDR3 sequence (DNA): TGTGCCAGCAGTGATGCTGGCCATCCTGCGCAGTATTTT.

This clone was recorded at least ten times. The sample carries other DNA sequences with the same CDR3. The rearrangement joins TRBV27 to TRBJ2-7; a possible D gene is TRBD2 (6 bases). CDR3 size: 13 residues. Trimming shortened V by 6 bases and J by 1 base, and 10 bases separated the two germline ends. Germline CDR1 and CDR2: MNHEY and SMNVEV (reference sequence). CDR3 nucleotides: TGTGCCAGCAGGCCTGGGACTTCCTACGAGCAGTACTTC. Amino acid sequence: CASRPGTSYEQYF.

This rearrangement joins TRBV11-2 to TRBJ2-1; TRBD2 matches at 9 bases. The germline gives CDR1 SGHAT, CDR2 FQNNGV. V lost 0 bases, J lost 8 bases, and 20 bases stayed unmatched. CDR3 length: 20 amino acids. In DNA form, the CDR3 reads TGTGCCAGCAGCTTAGATCGGATGGGCTGGGCTAGCGGGAAATCCCATGAGCAGTTCTTC. Its protein product is CASSLDRMGWASGKSHEQFF.

A note on this clone: Additional DNA sequences in this sample encode the identical CDR3. The chain recombines TRBV11-2 with TRBJ2-7; no reliable D call. The length of the CDR3 is 13 residues. Germline-derived CDR1 and CDR2 are SGHAT and FQNNGV. Trimming took off 3 bases at V and 2 bases at J, with 8 bases between the two ends. CDR3 nucleotide sequence: TGTGCCAGCAGCTTGGGGTTAACCTACGAGCAGTACTTC. Its translation: CASSLGLTYEQYF.

The chain uses TRBV6-5 and TRBJ2-3, with D tentatively TRBD1 or TRBD2 (5 bases each). V lost 5 bases and J 2 bases, leaving 14 bases between the germline ends. The germline V gene encodes CDR1 MNHEY and CDR2 SVGAGI. The CDR3 runs 15 residues. In DNA, the CDR3 is TGTGCCAGCAGTAACCGGGACGGGATCACAGATACGCAGTATTTT. The encoded protein is CASSNRDGITDTQYF.

The chain uses TRBV19 and TRBJ2-2; D possibly corresponds to TRBD2 (5 bases). The V gene's germline CDR1 is LNHDA and CDR2 SQIVND (reference sequence). Trimming removed 3 bases at V and 4 bases at J, with 9 bases between. This CDR3 spans 14 amino acids. The CDR3 DNA reads TGTGCCAGTAGTATGGGTGAGGGCACCGGGGAGCTGTTTTTT. Translated: CASSMGEGTGELFF.